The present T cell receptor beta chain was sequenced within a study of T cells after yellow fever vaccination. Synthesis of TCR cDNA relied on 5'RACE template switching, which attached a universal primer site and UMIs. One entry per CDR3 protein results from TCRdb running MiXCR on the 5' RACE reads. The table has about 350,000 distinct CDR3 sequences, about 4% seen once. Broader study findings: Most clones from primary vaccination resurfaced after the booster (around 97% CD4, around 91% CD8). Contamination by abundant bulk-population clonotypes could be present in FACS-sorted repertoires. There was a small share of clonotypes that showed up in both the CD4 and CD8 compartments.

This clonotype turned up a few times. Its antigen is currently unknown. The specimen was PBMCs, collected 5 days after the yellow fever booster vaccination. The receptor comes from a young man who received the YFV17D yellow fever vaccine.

The CDR3 DNA sequence: TGTGCCAGCAGCCACGGGACCCTCGGCTCACCCCTCCACTTT. Translated: CASSHGTLGSPLHF. V gene TRBV7-3 combines with J gene TRBJ1-6, with a weak D call TRBD1 (5 bases). The germline gives CDR1 SGHTA, CDR2 FQGTGA. The CDR3 has 14 residues. V was pared by 5 bases and J by 10 bases, with 15 bases between.